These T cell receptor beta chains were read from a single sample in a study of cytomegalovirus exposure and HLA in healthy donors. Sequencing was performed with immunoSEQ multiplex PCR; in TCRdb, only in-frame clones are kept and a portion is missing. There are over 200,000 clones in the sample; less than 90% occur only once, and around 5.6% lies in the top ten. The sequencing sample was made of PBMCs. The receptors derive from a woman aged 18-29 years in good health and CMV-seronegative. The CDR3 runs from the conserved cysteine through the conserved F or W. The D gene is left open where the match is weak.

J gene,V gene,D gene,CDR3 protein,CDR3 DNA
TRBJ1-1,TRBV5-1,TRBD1,CASSEQGGQINTEAFF,TGCGCCAGCAGCGAACAGGGGGGGCAGATAAACACTGAAGCTTTCTTT
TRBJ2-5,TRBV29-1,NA,CSVSDGVETQYF,TGCAGCGTTTCGGACGGAGTAGAGACCCAGTACTTC
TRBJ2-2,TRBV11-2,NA,CASSFIGQGGTGELFF,TGTGCCAGCAGCTTTATCGGGCAGGGAGGAACCGGGGAGCTGTTTTTT
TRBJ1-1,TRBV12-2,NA,CASRLDGQGASGNTEAFF,TGTGCAAGTCGCTTAGATGGACAGGGGGCTTCGGGGAACACTGAAGCTTTCTTT
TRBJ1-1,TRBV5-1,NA,CASRSQNTEAFF,TGCGCCAGCAGGTCACAGAACACTGAAGCTTTCTTT
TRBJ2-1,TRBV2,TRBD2,CASTGGGDEQFF,TGTGCCAGCACCGGGGGGGGCGATGAGCAGTTCTTC
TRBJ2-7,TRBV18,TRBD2,CASSPLGTSGGYEQYF,TGTGCCAGCTCACCGCTCGGGACTAGCGGGGGCTACGAGCAGTACTTC
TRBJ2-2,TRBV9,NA,CASSDGRTDTGELFF,TGTGCCAGCAGCGATGGGCGAACTGACACCGGGGAGCTGTTTTTT
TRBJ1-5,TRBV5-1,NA,CASSSGTNSNQPQHF,TGCGCCAGCAGCTCCGGGACAAATAGCAATCAGCCCCAGCATTTT
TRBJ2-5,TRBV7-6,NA,CASSSQPGELETQYF,TGTGCCAGCAGCTCCCAACCCGGGGAGTTAGAGACCCAGTACTTC
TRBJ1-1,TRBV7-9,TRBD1,CASDPTGPEAFF,TGTGCCAGCGATCCGACAGGGCCTGAAGCTTTCTTT